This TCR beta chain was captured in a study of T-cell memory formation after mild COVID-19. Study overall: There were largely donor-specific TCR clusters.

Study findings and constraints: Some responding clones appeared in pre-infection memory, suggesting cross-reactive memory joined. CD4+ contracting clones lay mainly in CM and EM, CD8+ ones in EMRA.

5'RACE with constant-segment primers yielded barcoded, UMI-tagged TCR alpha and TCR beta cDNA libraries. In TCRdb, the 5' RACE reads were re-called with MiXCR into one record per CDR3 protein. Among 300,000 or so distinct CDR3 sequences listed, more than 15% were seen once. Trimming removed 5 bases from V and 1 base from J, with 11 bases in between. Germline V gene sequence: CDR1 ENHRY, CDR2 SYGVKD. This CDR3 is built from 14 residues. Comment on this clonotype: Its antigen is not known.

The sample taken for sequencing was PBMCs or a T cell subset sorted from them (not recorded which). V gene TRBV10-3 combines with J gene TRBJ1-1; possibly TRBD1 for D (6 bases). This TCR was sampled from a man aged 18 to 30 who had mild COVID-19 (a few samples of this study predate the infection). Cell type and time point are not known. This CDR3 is CAISWGATNTEAFF. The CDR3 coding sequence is TGTGCCATCAGTTGGGGGGCGACGAACACTGAAGCTTTCTTT.